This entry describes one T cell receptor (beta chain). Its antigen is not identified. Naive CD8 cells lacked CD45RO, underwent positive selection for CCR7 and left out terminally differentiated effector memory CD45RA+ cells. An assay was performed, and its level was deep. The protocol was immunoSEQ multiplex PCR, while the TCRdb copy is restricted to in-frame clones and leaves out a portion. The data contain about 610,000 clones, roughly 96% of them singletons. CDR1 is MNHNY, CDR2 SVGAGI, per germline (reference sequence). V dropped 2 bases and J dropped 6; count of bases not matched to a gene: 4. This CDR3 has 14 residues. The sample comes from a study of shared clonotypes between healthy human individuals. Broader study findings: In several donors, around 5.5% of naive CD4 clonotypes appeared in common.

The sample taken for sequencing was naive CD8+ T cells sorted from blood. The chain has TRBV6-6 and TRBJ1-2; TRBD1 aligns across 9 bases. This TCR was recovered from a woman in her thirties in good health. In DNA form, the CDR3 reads TGTGCCAGCAGTTACGGGACAGGGACTGATGGCTACACCTTC. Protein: CASSYGTGTDGYTF.